What follows is one T cell receptor (beta chain) and its context. Sequencing used immunoSEQ multiplex PCR; TCRdb keeps in-frame clones, though not all of them. The sample shows more than 90,000 clones, roughly 90% of them seen only once. The source of the sample is a study of blood T cell repertoires in COVID-19. From germline, CDR1 is SGHTA and CDR2 FQGNSA. This CDR3 contains 15 residues. V gave up 5 bases and J gave up 2 bases; unmatched junction bases: 9. Source material: peripheral blood. The receptor was isolated from an older man who had recovered from COVID-19. This sequence joins TRBV7-2 and TRBJ2-7, with 7 bases that match TRBD1. CDR3 protein: CASSLTGTATYEQYF. The CDR3 nucleotides are TGTGCCAGCAGCCTTACCGGGACAGCAACCTACGAGCAGTACTTC. Together with reference TRBV7-2 and TRBJ2-7, the CDR3 gives the full variable domain: GAGVSQSPSNKVTEKGKDVELRCDPISGHTALYWYRQSLGQGLEFLIYFQGNSAPDKSGLPSDRFSAERTGGSVSTLTIQRTQQEDSAVYLCASSLTGTATYEQYFGPGTRLTVT.